The 14 T cell receptor beta chains presented below share a single source sample, sequenced in a study of shared clonotypes between healthy human individuals. Positively selected for CCR7, the CD45RO-negative cells used as naive CD8 cells excluded terminally differentiated effector memory CD45RA+ cells. The table came from immunoSEQ multiplex PCR; TCRdb's copy has only in-frame clones and leaves some out. This sample has under 600,000 clones, with about 98% found just once. What was sequenced was naive CD8+ T cells sorted from blood. The receptors were gathered from a man aged 30 to 39 in good health.

The chain has TRBV27 and TRBJ2-2; 11 bases are shared with TRBD2. This CDR3 has 15 residues. V shed 5 bases and J 3 bases; nucleotides not matched to a gene: 2. Germline CDR1 MNHEY, CDR2 SMNVEV (reference sequence). The CDR3 region has the DNA TGTGCCAGCAGTCGACTAGCGGGGTACACCGGGGAGCTGTTTTTT. As protein: CASSRLAGYTGELFF.

The chain couples TRBV4-1 to TRBJ2-4, with 7 bases aligning to TRBD2. V lost 3 bases and J lost 2; bases outside the gene matches: 10. Germline V gives CDR1 MGHRA, CDR2 YSYEKL. The CDR3 is made up of 17 amino acids. CDR3 bases: TGCGCCAGCAGCCATCGTCTAGCGGAGGGTACCAAAAACATTCAGTACTTC. Its translation: CASSHRLAEGTKNIQYF.

J is TRBJ2-7 and V is TRBV28; D is unclear. The V end lost 1 base, the J end lost 0 bases, and 7 bases lay between the germline ends. The CDR3 covers 14 residues. Germline V gene sequence: CDR1 MDHEN, CDR2 SYDVKM. The CDR3 loop is CASSLYQSSYEQYF. The DNA of the CDR3 is TGTGCCAGCAGTTTATACCAGAGCTCCTACGAGCAGTACTTC.

V is TRBV10-3 and J is TRBJ2-7, with D perhaps TRBD1 or TRBD2 (7 bases each). CDR1 and CDR2 (germline): ENHRY, SYGVKD. The ends were cut back, 0 bases at V and 3 bases at J, with 21 bases in the middle. The CDR3 is 18 residues long. The CDR3 loop is CAISESIFSGTAFYEQYF. For the CDR3, the DNA is TGTGCCATCAGTGAGTCGATTTTCAGCGGGACAGCTTTCTACGAGCAGTACTTC.

The chain carries TRBV11-2 and TRBJ2-1; 10 nucleotides agree with TRBD2. Looked up from germline, CDR1 is SGHAT and CDR2 is FQNNGV. V lost 1 base to trimming and J lost 6 bases; unmatched junction nucleotides: 3. CDR3 length: 15 amino acids. The CDR3 DNA follows: TGTGCCAGCAGCTTAGCTAGCGGGAGTGGCAATGAGCAGTTCTTC. This codes for CASSLASGSGNEQFF. The full variable domain, its missing parts supplied by reference TRBV11-2 and TRBJ2-1, is EAGVAQSPRYKIIEKRQSVAFWCNPISGHATLYWYQQILGQGPKLLIQFQNNGVVDDSQLPKDRFSAERLKGVDSTLKIQPAKLEDSAVYLCASSLASGSGNEQFFGPGTRLTVL.

DNA of the CDR3: TGTGCCAGCAGCCCGACAGTCTCCTACGAGCAGTACTTC. Protein sequence: CASSPTVSYEQYF. The chain couples TRBV5-5 to TRBJ2-7; the D gene is possibly TRBD1 (5 bases). This CDR3 comprises 13 residues. Per the germline V gene, CDR1 is SGHKS and CDR2 is YYEKEE (reference sequence). The V end lost 4 bases, the J end lost 0 bases, and 8 bases lay between the germline ends.

The chain joins TRBV28 to TRBJ2-1, with D maybe TRBD2 (6 bases). The CDR3 is 14 residues long. V shed 5 bases and J shed 8 bases, with 16 bases lying between them. Germline values: CDR1 MDHEN, CDR2 SYDVKM. The CDR3 here is CASSPRDFLHEQFF. CDR3 nucleotides: TGTGCCAGCAGTCCCCGGGACTTTCTACATGAGCAGTTCTTC.

The gene calls are TRBV7-8 and TRBJ2-7; TRBD1 or TRBD2 may be the D gene (7 bases each). Per the germline V gene, CDR1 is SGHVS and CDR2 is FQNEAQ. Trimming cost V 5 bases and J 6 bases, with 14 bases left between them. This CDR3 is built from 13 residues. DNA of the CDR3: TGTGCCAGCAGCCCCAGGGGGGGAGGCGAGCAGTACTTC. As protein: CASSPRGGGEQYF.

The chain couples TRBV9 to TRBJ2-7; no definite D call. CDR1 SGDLS and CDR2 YYNGEE come from the germline V gene. This CDR3 has 12 residues. V lost 4 bases, J lost 5 bases, and 10 bases lay in between. This CDR3 reads CASSRDFDEQYF. The CDR3 coding sequence is TGTGCCAGCAGCAGGGATTTCGACGAGCAGTACTTC.

The chain couples TRBV7-6 to TRBJ2-1; D is possibly TRBD2 (6 bases). Germline values: CDR1 SGHVS, CDR2 FNYEAQ. V dropped 4 bases and J dropped 0 bases, with 13 bases sitting between them. The CDR3 covers 16 residues. For the CDR3, the DNA is TGTGCCAGCAGCTCCATTGGGGGGAGCTCCTACAATGAGCAGTTCTTC. Translated: CASSSIGGSSYNEQFF.

V gene TRBV5-1 combines with J gene TRBJ2-3, with a tentative D call TRBD1 (6 bases). There are 17 residues in the CDR3. From germline, CDR1 is SGHRS and CDR2 YFSETQ. Trimming stripped 4 bases from V and 1 base from J, with 19 bases between. The CDR3 loop is CASSDQDSLGGTDTQYF. The CDR3 DNA sequence: TGCGCCAGCAGCGACCAGGACAGCCTAGGGGGCACAGATACGCAGTATTTT.

The CDR3 is CASSPRRDSGPGTEAFF. CDR3 in DNA: TGTGCCAGCAGTCCCAGACGGGACAGCGGACCGGGCACTGAAGCTTTCTTT. The chain employs TRBV28 and TRBJ1-1; TRBD1 matches at 7 bases. This CDR3 spans 17 amino acids. The J segment lost 4 bases and the V segment lost 5 bases, leaving 16 bases of the junction unmatched. Germline-derived CDR1 and CDR2 are MDHEN and SYDVKM.

J is TRBJ2-1 and V is TRBV29-1; D is unclear. The CDR3 extends over 11 amino acids. CDR1 is SQVTM and CDR2 is ANQGSEA in the germline V gene. V lost 3 bases to trimming and J lost 5 bases, with 5 bases between them. This CDR3 reads CSVEVDNEQFF. In nucleotides, the CDR3 is TGCAGCGTTGAGGTCGACAATGAGCAGTTCTTC.

The chain recombines TRBV6-1 with TRBJ1-1; D might be TRBD1 (6 bases). The CDR3 length is 12 residues. V was trimmed by 2 bases and J by 10 bases, leaving 11 bases between them. Germline V gene data show CDR1 as MNHNS and CDR2 as SASEGT. CDR3 residues: CASSEQVGGAFF. The DNA for the CDR3 is TGTGCCAGCAGTGAACAAGTAGGGGGAGCTTTCTTT.